Listed here are 25 T cell receptor beta chains from one sample, sequenced in a study of blood T cell repertoires in COVID-19. Sequencing used immunoSEQ multiplex PCR; TCRdb keeps in-frame clones, though not all of them. This table has around 72,000 clones, over 80% appearing once. Material for sequencing was peripheral blood. Receptors originate from a woman older than 75 with acute or convalescent COVID-19.

CDR3 sequence (DNA): TGTGCCAGCAGCCAAGGGGGTCCTTGGAGCACTGAAGCTTTCTTT. This translates into CASSQGGPWSTEAFF. V and J are TRBV6-5 and TRBJ1-1, with D perhaps TRBD1 (6 bases). V was shortened by 6 bases and J by 4 bases, with 18 bases between the two germline ends. Germline V gene lookup returns CDR1 MNHEY and CDR2 SVGAGI. The CDR3 has 15 amino acids.

The chain recombines TRBV9 with TRBJ1-4; no clear D gene. Germline lookup yields CDR1 SGDLS and CDR2 YYNGEE. The V and J ends lost 0 bases and 7 bases respectively, with 10 bases between them. The CDR3 has 14 residues. CDR3: CASSVEGGSEKLFF. In DNA, the CDR3 is TGTGCCAGCAGCGTAGAGGGAGGGAGTGAAAAACTGTTTTTT.

CDR3 region: CAIAAGTGGSPLHF. For the CDR3, the DNA is TGTGCCATTGCCGCCGGGACAGGGGGATCACCCCTCCACTTT. This chain uses TRBV10-3 with TRBJ1-6, with 11 bases identical to TRBD1. The CDR3 covers 14 residues. Germline CDR1 and CDR2: ENHRY and SYGVKD. V lost 9 bases, J lost 10 bases, and 8 bases stayed unmatched.

V usage is TRBV3-1 (or the pseudogene TRBV3-2) and J usage is TRBJ1-5, with 10 positions matching TRBD1. The CDR3 sequence is 16 residues long. The junction had 3 bases not matched to a gene; V was cut back by 1 base and J by 3 bases. Germline loops: CDR1 LGHDT, CDR2 YNNKEL (reference sequence). The CDR3 sequence: CASSQAGTGANQPQHF. The CDR3 DNA sequence: TGTGCCAGCAGCCAAGCCGGGACAGGGGCCAATCAGCCCCAGCATTTT.

The chain combines TRBV30 with TRBJ1-6; TRBD1 is a possible D gene (5 bases). This CDR3 region has 14 residues. V lost 2 bases and J lost 11, with 16 bases in between. The V gene's germline CDR1 is GTSNPN and CDR2 SVGIG (reference sequence). The CDR3 DNA follows: TGTGCCTGGAGTCGGGGGAGTGGCCACCCACCCCTCCACTTT. The encoded protein is CAWSRGSGHPPLHF.

CDR3 protein: CASRAAGQLNTEAFF. CDR3 nucleotides: TGTGCCAGCAGAGCCGCGGGGCAGTTGAACACTGAAGCTTTCTTT. This chain connects TRBV6-4 to TRBJ1-1, with a weak D call TRBD1 (5 bases). V was pared by 6 bases and J by 0 bases, with 14 bases between. Germline V lookup: CDR1 MRHNA, CDR2 SNTAGT. The length of the CDR3 is 15 residues.

This clone came up once. This chain links TRBV29-1 with TRBJ1-2; TRBD1 aligns across 10 bases. The CDR3 consists of 13 residues. V dropped 7 bases and J dropped 5; count of bases not matched to a gene: 7. From germline, CDR1 is SQVTM and CDR2 ANQGSEA. Here the CDR3 DNA reads TGCAGCGCCCCGGACAGGGGGGAATATGGCTACACCTTC. Translation gives CSAPDRGEYGYTF. The full variable domain, in which reference TRBV29-1 and TRBJ1-2 provide the parts outside the CDR3, is SAVISQKPSRDICQRGTSLTIQCQVDSQVTMMFWYRQQPGQSLTLIATANQGSEATYESGFVIDKFPISRPNLTFSTLTVSNMSPEDSSIYLCSAPDRGEYGYTFGSGTRLTVV.

The gene calls are TRBV5-1 and TRBJ1-2, with 11 bases identical to TRBD1. This CDR3 is 13 amino acids long. Unmatched junction bases numbered 1, after V lost 3 bases and J lost 6 bases. The germline gives CDR1 SGHRS, CDR2 YFSETQ. The CDR3 sequence is CASSWDRGNGYTF. In DNA form, the CDR3 reads TGCGCCAGCAGCTGGGACAGGGGGAATGGCTACACCTTC.

The chain links TRBV2 to TRBJ1-2; possibly TRBD1 for D (5 bases). Trimming left V 2 bases short and J 4 bases short, with 8 bases between. The germline gives CDR1 SNHLY, CDR2 FYNNEI. This CDR3 spans 13 amino acids. The CDR3 spells CASSEYRSYGYTF. DNA of the CDR3: TGTGCCAGCAGTGAATACAGGTCCTATGGCTACACCTTC.

This sequence joins TRBV2 and TRBJ2-1; 8 bases align to TRBD2. Unmatched junction bases numbered 6, after V lost 4 bases and J lost 10 bases. This CDR3 has 13 amino acids. Germline V gene lookup returns CDR1 SNHLY and CDR2 FYNNEI. CDR3 DNA sequence: TGTGCCAGCAGTGCGAGCGGGGGCGGAGAGCAGTTCTTC. Protein sequence: CASSASGGGEQFF.

The rearrangement uses TRBV3-1 (or the pseudogene TRBV3-2) and TRBJ1-2; unclear D gene. CDR1 LGHDT and CDR2 YNNKEL come from the germline V gene (reference sequence). V gave up 0 bases and J gave up 5 bases, with 7 bases separating them. This CDR3 is built from 13 residues. CDR3 in DNA: TGTGCCAGCAGCCAAGATCACAAGTATGGCTACACCTTC. Amino acid sequence: CASSQDHKYGYTF.

This clone was observed a handful of times. The genes are TRBV11-2 and TRBJ1-3; D gene ambiguous. Between the trimmed V and J ends, which lost 4 bases and 0 bases, there was a span of 7 bases. The germline V gene encodes CDR1 SGHAT and CDR2 FQNNGV. The CDR3 covers 14 residues. In DNA, the CDR3 is TGTGCCAGCAGCTCCTCGCGCTCTGGAAACACCATATATTTT. Residues: CASSSSRSGNTIYF. Filled out from reference TRBV11-2 and TRBJ1-3, the complete variable domain reads EAGVAQSPRYKIIEKRQSVAFWCNPISGHATLYWYQQILGQGPKLLIQFQNNGVVDDSQLPKDRFSAERLKGVDSTLKIQPAKLEDSAVYLCASSSSRSGNTIYFGEGSWLTVV.

This chain uses TRBV29-1 with TRBJ1-2; D remains ambiguous. The germline V gene has CDR1 SQVTM and CDR2 ANQGSEA. This CDR3 contains 12 residues. Trimming cost V 4 bases and J 5 bases, with 11 bases left between them. The CDR3 region is CSVVLSGYGYTF. CDR3 DNA: TGCAGCGTTGTTTTATCGGGGTATGGCTACACCTTC.

The gene calls are TRBV2 and TRBJ1-2; TRBD1 matches at 7 bases. J lost 7 bases, V lost 4 bases, and 6 bases had no gene match. The CDR3 runs 13 residues. CDR1 is SNHLY, CDR2 FYNNEI, per germline. CDR3 in DNA: TGTGCCAGCAGTGGTGTAGGGGGCAGTGGCTACACCTTC. Amino acid sequence: CASSGVGGSGYTF.

The chain links TRBV5-8 to TRBJ2-2; 8 bases are a match to TRBD1. CDR3 length: 18 residues. Germline CDR1 and CDR2: SGHTS and YDEGEE. V lost 3 bases to trimming and J lost 1 base; unmatched junction nucleotides: 11. CDR3 loop: CASSWRSRGRLNTGELFF. In DNA form, the CDR3 reads TGTGCCAGCAGCTGGCGGAGCAGGGGGCGCCTGAACACCGGGGAGCTGTTTTTT.

The J gene is TRBJ1-1, the V gene TRBV6-2 or TRBV6-3; 7 bases line up with TRBD1. This CDR3 region has 17 residues. Germline lookup yields CDR1 MNHEY and CDR2 SVGEGT. Trimming removed 6 bases from V and 0 bases from J; junction bases left unmatched: 13. The chain's CDR3 is CASSSLRTGLLNTEAFF. The CDR3 nucleotides are TGTGCCAGCAGCTCACTTCGGACAGGCCTTTTGAACACTGAAGCTTTCTTT.

This chain connects TRBV3-1 (or the pseudogene TRBV3-2) to TRBJ1-1; D might be TRBD1 (6 bases). The CDR3 totals 15 residues. Trimming removed 4 bases from V and 2 bases from J, with 14 bases in between. CDR1 and CDR2 from the germline V gene are LGHDT and YNNKEL (reference sequence). In DNA form, the CDR3 reads TGTGCCAGCAGCCTTCCGGGACAAATTAACACTGAAGCTTTCTTT. Protein: CASSLPGQINTEAFF.

With regard to this clone: This specimen includes other DNA sequences encoding the same CDR3. V and J are TRBV19 and TRBJ1-1; unclear D gene. Trimming cost V 1 base and J 2 bases, with 5 bases left between them. The germline gives CDR1 LNHDA, CDR2 SQIVND (reference sequence). The CDR3 covers 13 residues. In nucleotides, the CDR3 is TGTGCCAGTAGTATAGGCGGCAACACTGAAGCTTTCTTT. Protein product: CASSIGGNTEAFF.

The chain is built from TRBV10-3 and TRBJ1-1; D gene unclear. The CDR3 is 15 residues long. V was clipped by 2 bases and J by 4 bases, with 14 bases between them. Germline values: CDR1 ENHRY, CDR2 SYGVKD. CDR3 coding DNA: TGTGCCATCAGTGAGGGGGTAATGGGGAGCACTGAAGCTTTCTTT. This sequence encodes CAISEGVMGSTEAFF.

The chain employs TRBV27 and TRBJ1-1; TRBD1 aligns across 8 bases. This CDR3 has 15 residues. Per germline, CDR1 MNHEY and CDR2 SMNVEV (reference sequence). The J segment lost 1 base and the V segment lost 5 bases, leaving 6 bases of the junction unmatched. CDR3 residues: CASSKAGTGNTEAFF. CDR3 sequence (DNA): TGTGCCAGCAGTAAGGCCGGGACAGGGAACACTGAAGCTTTCTTT.

This clone has only one observation. The chain uses TRBV7-9 and TRBJ2-7; 9 bases align to TRBD1. CDR1 and CDR2 from the germline V gene are SEHNR and FQNEAQ (reference sequence). Germline trimming cut 6 bases from V and 4 bases from J; bases unmatched to any gene: 7. This CDR3 has 14 residues. The CDR3 region is CASSGDRAKYEQYF. The CDR3 region has the DNA TGTGCCAGCAGTGGGGACAGGGCTAAATACGAGCAGTACTTC.

This chain links TRBV2 with TRBJ1-1; 9 positions agree with TRBD1. CDR3 length equals 15 residues. Unmatched junction bases numbered 8, after V lost 7 bases and J lost 2 bases. Germline V gene lookup returns CDR1 SNHLY and CDR2 FYNNEI. The CDR3 nucleotides are TGTGCCAGCAAACAGGGGGCAAGGGGAAACACTGAAGCTTTCTTT. Translation: CASKQGARGNTEAFF.

This chain uses TRBV5-6 with TRBJ1-1, with D hard to call. CDR1 and CDR2 (germline): SGHDT, YYEEEE. V was clipped by 2 bases and J by 1 base, with 6 bases between them. The CDR3 contains 13 residues. CDR3 sequence reads: CASSFMANTEAFF. The CDR3 DNA sequence: TGTGCCAGCAGCTTTATGGCGAACACTGAAGCTTTCTTT.

V is TRBV10-3 and J is TRBJ2-5; 9 bases agree with TRBD2. The germline CDR1 and CDR2 sequences are ENHRY and SYGVKD. This CDR3 has 17 residues. The V and J ends lost 0 bases and 2 bases, in that order; junction bases with no gene match: 7. The CDR3 loop reads CAISESGLAGSQETQYF. DNA for the CDR3: TGTGCCATCAGTGAGTCGGGGCTAGCGGGAAGTCAAGAGACCCAGTACTTC.

The rearrangement joins TRBV5-4 to TRBJ1-1; D is undetermined. The CDR3 consists of 14 residues. Germline V lookup: CDR1 SGHNT, CDR2 YYREEE (reference sequence). The germline V and J ends were trimmed by 4 bases and 1 base, with 11 bases remaining between them. The CDR3 reads CASSPPIPNTEAFF. For the CDR3, the DNA is TGTGCCAGCAGCCCCCCAATCCCGAACACTGAAGCTTTCTTT.